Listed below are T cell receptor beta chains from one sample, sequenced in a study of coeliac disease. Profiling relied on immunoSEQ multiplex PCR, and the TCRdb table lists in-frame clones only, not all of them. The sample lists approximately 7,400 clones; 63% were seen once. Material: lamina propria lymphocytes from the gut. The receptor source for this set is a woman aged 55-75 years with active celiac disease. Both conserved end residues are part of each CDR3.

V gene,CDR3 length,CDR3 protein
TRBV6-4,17,CASSPSGGLSSYNEQFF
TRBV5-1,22,CASSLATRTGTLGAGVVHEQYF
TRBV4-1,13,CASSQVPYTEAFF
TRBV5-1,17,CASSLAPAGAQQETQYF
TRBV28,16,CASYMGARAMNTEAFF
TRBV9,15,CASSATGGSDQPQHF
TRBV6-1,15,CASSEGTSGIKTQYF
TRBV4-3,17,CASSQAFRTQTSGEQYF
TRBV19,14,CASSTGGNANTQYF
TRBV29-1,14,CSVLGGISTGELFF
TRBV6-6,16,CASRSWGRPSTDTQYF
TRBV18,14,CASSLDRSIYGYTF
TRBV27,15,CASSLSVRGQQPQHF
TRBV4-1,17,CASSLQPSVGGYYGYTF
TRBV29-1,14,CSVARDATNEKLFF
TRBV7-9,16,CASSSGTSDTYNEQFF
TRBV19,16,CASSIVISRLFTEAFF
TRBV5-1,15,CASSLLAGSIYEQYF
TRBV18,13,CASSRQSWGELFF
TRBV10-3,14,CAIREGQGHYGYTF
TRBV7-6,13,CASRAGGYTEAFF
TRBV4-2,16,CASSQVRDSVGQPQHF
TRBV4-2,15,CASSQVGTSGYEQYF
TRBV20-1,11,CSAPTYNEQFF
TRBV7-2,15,CASSPIDRNTGELFF
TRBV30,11,CAWSVEEVLFF
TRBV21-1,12,CASSQGQETQYF
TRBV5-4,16,CASSSPRTSGSETQYF
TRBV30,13,CAWSGDRAQPQHF
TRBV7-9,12,CASSRTYNEQFF
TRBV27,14,CASSRQTTNEKLFF
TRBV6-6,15,CASRLGQGAGQPQHF
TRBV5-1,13,CASSGTPGYGYTF
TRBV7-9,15,CASSLATDTHLGYTF
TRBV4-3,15,CASSRDSFSYNEQFF
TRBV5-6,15,CASSFAGSNTGELFF
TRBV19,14,CASNGGRVNSPLHF
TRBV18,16,CASLRDRASANYGYTF
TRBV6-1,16,CASSDRQGAGNTEAFF
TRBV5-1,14,CASSYSSLGGTTFF
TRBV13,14,CASSRLAGKETQYF
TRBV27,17,CASSSPLIRGPGNEQFF
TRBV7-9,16,CASSPSRTGLGETQYF
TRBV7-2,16,CASSSGHRDRAREQYF
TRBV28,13,CASSAGQNYGYTF
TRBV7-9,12,CASSSDRLSYTF
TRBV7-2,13,CASSFERGDTQYF
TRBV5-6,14,CASMRGKGSETQYF
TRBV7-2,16,CASKAPGLVSLAEQFF
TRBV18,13,CASSETHNQPQHF
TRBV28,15,CASSLTGVTNEKLFF
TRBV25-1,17,CASSEWWTGEGGQPQHF
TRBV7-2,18,CASSLRSSTGRYSYEQYF